Detailed here is one TCR beta chain. Original data processing: Amplification of reference gene primers provided the estimated nucleated cell counts. Here immunoSEQ multiplex PCR was the method, and the copy in TCRdb shows in-frame clones only, minus some. The V and J calls and clone size are taken from that table; D and trimming were inferred from the DNA. Among about 340,000 clones listed, 83% were seen once. Germline V gives CDR1 LGHNA, CDR2 YNFKEQ. The CDR3 loop spans 16 amino acids. V dropped 2 bases and J dropped 3 bases, with 13 bases sitting between them. This entry comes from a study of blood T cell repertoires in COVID-19. Across the whole study: The United States, Italy and Spain were the sources of the acute and convalescent COVID-19 samples. The cDNA or gDNA used as material had been derived from T cells, B-cell-depleted T cells, or PBMCs.

The rearrangement uses TRBV4-2 and TRBJ1-4; perhaps TRBD1 as D (6 bases). Sequencing was carried out using peripheral blood. This sequence originates from a man aged 25 to 45 with active or convalescent COVID-19. The CDR3 region has the DNA TGTGCCAGCAGCCAAAGGGGGGGGAAAGCTAATGAAAAACTGTTTTTT. Translation: CASSQRGGKANEKLFF.